Below, 32 T cell receptor beta chains from the same sample are listed, as sequenced in a study of Ad26.COV2.S vaccination and SARS-CoV-2 variants. The protocol was immunoSEQ multiplex PCR, while the TCRdb copy is restricted to in-frame clones and leaves out a portion. Of roughly 250,000 clones in the sample, around nine tenths were seen once. Treatment reported: approximately 18 received Ad26.COV2.S at low or high dose, single or two shots; about five received placebo; per-sample allocation not given. Collection of the samples took place on day 63 after the first injection of vaccine or placebo. The input for sequencing was peripheral blood, taken in a trial of Ad26.COV2.S vaccine versus placebo. These receptors were obtained from a person aged 18-60 years who received the Ad26.COV2.S COVID-19 vaccine or a placebo.

At least ten counts were recorded for this clone. V gene TRBV3-1 (or the pseudogene TRBV3-2) combines with J gene TRBJ2-7; no firm D call. The CDR3 runs to 11 residues. Trimming removed 5 bases from V and 2 bases from J, with 4 bases in between. Germline CDR1 is LGHDT and CDR2 is YNNKEL (reference sequence). Written as DNA, the CDR3 is TGTGCCAGCAGCTCAACCTACGAGCAGTACTTC. This translates into CASSSTYEQYF.

The chain joins TRBV5-6 to TRBJ1-1; possibly TRBD1 for D (5 bases). The CDR3 runs to 15 residues. The germline CDR1 and CDR2 sequences are SGHDT and YYEEEE. Trimming removed 0 bases from V and 0 bases from J, with 9 bases in between. CDR3 in DNA: TGTGCCAGCAGCTTGGCGGGGGGAGTGAACACTGAAGCTTTCTTT. Amino acids: CASSLAGGVNTEAFF.

This chain links TRBV30 with TRBJ1-3, with 10 bases identical to TRBD1. Losses at the gene ends were 3 bases for V and 2 bases for J; bases not matched to a gene: 4. In germline, CDR1 is GTSNPN, CDR2 SVGIG (reference sequence). The CDR3 totals 15 residues. The CDR3 DNA is TGTGCCTGGAGCGCCGGGACAGGGGCTGGAAACACCATATATTTT. Its protein product is CAWSAGTGAGNTIYF.

This chain connects TRBV7-2 to TRBJ1-4; perhaps TRBD1 as D (5 bases). There are 13 residues in the CDR3. V was pared by 5 bases and J by 8 bases, with 12 bases between. In germline, CDR1 is SGHTA, CDR2 FQGNSA. CDR3 sequence reads: CASSTGLREKLFF. The DNA of the CDR3 is TGTGCCAGCAGCACGGGACTTAGAGAAAAACTGTTTTTT.

The chain employs TRBV7-9 and TRBJ2-1; D ambiguous. The CDR3 contains 15 residues. Germline V lookup: CDR1 SEHNR, CDR2 FQNEAQ (reference sequence). V was clipped by 6 bases and J by 6 bases, with 18 bases between them. The CDR3 region has the DNA TGTGCCAGCAGTTCACTCGACGACGTAGGCAATGAGCAGTTCTTC. It yields the protein CASSSLDDVGNEQFF.

In this sample, this clone turned up once. The chain carries TRBV29-1 and TRBJ1-4; D is possibly TRBD1 (5 bases). The CDR3 consists of 14 residues. The germline CDR1 and CDR2 sequences are SQVTM and ANQGSEA. Trimming pared 6 bases from V and 0 bases from J, leaving 11 bases between. This CDR3 is CSVRGVATNEKLFF. Here the CDR3 DNA reads TGCAGCGTACGAGGGGTTGCAACTAATGAAAAACTGTTTTTT.

The rearrangement links TRBV9 to TRBJ2-3; TRBD1 is a possible D gene (6 bases). The CDR3 totals 16 residues. Germline CDR1 is SGDLS and CDR2 is YYNGEE. Trimming stripped 4 bases from V and 4 bases from J, with 19 bases between. CDR3: CASSPPYNRVADTQYF. The CDR3 DNA reads TGTGCCAGCAGCCCGCCCTATAACAGGGTCGCAGATACGCAGTATTTT.

This clone was found once. The J gene is TRBJ2-2, the V gene TRBV30; 7 bases fit TRBD2. Germline-derived CDR1 and CDR2 are GTSNPN and SVGIG (reference sequence). Trimming removed 7 bases from V and 2 bases from J; junction bases left unmatched: 7. The CDR3 spans 14 residues. The CDR3 reads CASTQRDNTGELFF. CDR3 sequence (DNA): TGTGCCTCCACCCAGCGGGATAACACCGGGGAGCTGTTTTTT. Drawing the rest from reference TRBV30 and TRBJ2-2, the complete variable domain is SQTIHQWPATLVQPVGSPLSLECTVEGTSNPNLYWYRQAAGRGLQLLFYSVGIGQISSEVPQNLSASRPQDRQFILSSKKLLLSDSGFYLCASTQRDNTGELFFGEGSRLTVL.

V and J are TRBV21-1 and TRBJ2-7; the table names TRBD1, a call not compared with the DNA. TRBV21-1 is noted as a pseudogene. CDR3 size: 13 residues. This CDR3 is CASSRDRGYEQYV. CDR3 sequence (DNA): TGTGCCAGCAGCCGGGACAGGGGTTACGAGCAGTACGTC.

The chain joins TRBV27 to TRBJ2-7, with D possibly being TRBD1 or TRBD2 (5 bases each). The CDR3 is made up of 15 amino acids. Trimming cost V 7 bases and J 3 bases, with 19 bases left between them. From germline, CDR1 is MNHEY and CDR2 SMNVEV (reference sequence). CDR3 DNA sequence: TGTGCCAGCAATTCTTTCGGGGCCCGGGGCTACGAGCAGTACTTC. It yields the protein CASNSFGARGYEQYF.

This clone occurred a few times. This rearrangement joins TRBV19 to TRBJ1-5, with D possibly matching TRBD1 (6 bases). The CDR3 has 15 amino acids. Germline V gene data show CDR1 as LNHDA and CDR2 as SQIVND (reference sequence). V gave up 3 bases and J gave up 2 bases, with 11 bases separating them. The CDR3 nucleotides are TGTGCCAGTAGTATGAAGGGGGGAGGCAATCAGCCCCAGCATTTT. It encodes CASSMKGGGNQPQHF.

This chain joins TRBV7-9 and TRBJ2-7; 9 nucleotides line up with TRBD1. Germline CDR1 reads SEHNR; CDR2 reads FQNEAQ (reference sequence). CDR3 length: 16 amino acids. V shed 5 bases and J 1 base; nucleotides not matched to a gene: 9. CDR3 in DNA: TGTGCCAGCAGCGTCACAGGGGGCTTGGGTTCCTACGAGCAGTACTTC. Translating it yields CASSVTGGLGSYEQYF.

The genes are TRBV4-3 and TRBJ2-7, with D perhaps matching TRBD1 (6 bases). Trimming removed 0 bases from V and 0 bases from J, with 9 bases in between. This CDR3 comprises 15 residues. The V gene's germline CDR1 is LGHNA and CDR2 YSLEER. This CDR3 is CASSQDAGDSYEQYF. In DNA form, the CDR3 reads TGCGCCAGCAGCCAAGATGCAGGGGACTCCTACGAGCAGTACTTC.

The chain uses TRBV6-5 and TRBJ2-7; D unclear. From germline, CDR1 is MNHEY and CDR2 SVGAGI. The CDR3 is 15 amino acids. V was clipped by 5 bases and J by 0 bases, with 14 bases between them. The CDR3 here is CASSRYSTSSYEQYV. The CDR3 DNA reads as TGTGCCAGCAGTCGCTACTCGACCAGCTCCTACGAGCAGTACGTC.

The V and J genes are TRBV7-9 and TRBJ1-2, with 7 nucleotides matching TRBD1. V shed 1 base, J shed 6 bases, and the junction held 2 bases outside the gene matches. Germline assignment: CDR1 SEHNR and CDR2 FQNEAQ (reference sequence). There are 13 residues in the CDR3. This CDR3 is CASSLEGADGYTF. The CDR3 nucleotides are TGTGCCAGCAGCTTAGAGGGGGCTGATGGCTACACCTTC.

The V gene is TRBV19, the J gene TRBJ1-5; the D gene is possibly TRBD1 (5 bases). The V end was cut by 6 bases, the J end by 7 bases, with 13 bases between. Per the germline V gene, CDR1 is LNHDA and CDR2 is SQIVND (reference sequence). This CDR3 has 13 amino acids. CDR3 sequence: CASRRGFGQPQHF. Here the CDR3 DNA reads TGTGCCAGTAGAAGGGGTTTTGGGCAGCCCCAGCATTTT. Supplemented by reference TRBV19 and TRBJ1-5, the full variable domain reads DGGITQSPKYLFRKEGQNVTLSCEQNLNHDAMYWYRQDPGQGLRLIYYSQIVNDFQKGDIAEGYSVSREKKESFPLTVTSAQKNPTAFYLCASRRGFGQPQHFGDGTRLSIL.

The chain has TRBV11-1 and TRBJ1-4; no reliable D call. V lost 1 base to trimming and J lost 5 bases, with 5 bases between them. CDR1 SGHAT and CDR2 FQDESV come from the germline V gene (reference sequence). The CDR3 is made up of 13 amino acids. CDR3 DNA: TGTGCCAGCAGCTTAGGCGAAAATGAAAAACTGTTTTTT. It codes for CASSLGENEKLFF.

CDR3 loop: CASSSGTSTEAFF. In nucleotides, the CDR3 is TGTGCCAGCAGTTCTGGGACATCCACTGAAGCTTTCTTT. The gene calls are TRBV12-3 or TRBV12-4 and TRBJ1-1; D is perhaps TRBD1 (6 bases). This CDR3 is 13 amino acids long. Trimming left V 4 bases short and J 4 bases short, with 10 bases between.

This chain links TRBV6-2 or TRBV6-3 with TRBJ2-7; D not resolved. Looked up from germline, CDR1 is MNHEY and CDR2 is SVGEGT. The CDR3 has 12 amino acids. Trimming left V 2 bases short and J 7 bases short, with 9 bases between. The DNA for the CDR3 is TGTGCCAGCAGTTACGGAGTGGGTGAGCAGTACGTC. The encoded protein is CASSYGVGEQYV.

The chain employs TRBV27 and TRBJ2-3; weak D call: TRBD2 (6 bases). V was cut by 4 bases and J by 8 bases, with 28 bases left in between. CDR1 is MNHEY, CDR2 SMNVEV, per germline (reference sequence). This CDR3 has 18 amino acids. The CDR3 DNA sequence: TGTGCCAGCAGTTCCCAGCCTGTGGGAGGCCCGACGGTGGGTACGCAGTATTTT. Translating it yields CASSSQPVGGPTVGTQYF.

Here the CDR3 DNA reads TGTGCCAGTAGTCGGGACATTAATCAGCCCCAGCATTTT. Protein product: CASSRDINQPQHF. The rearrangement uses TRBV19 and TRBJ1-5, with D perhaps matching TRBD1 (6 bases). This CDR3 has 13 amino acids. The germline V and J ends were trimmed by 5 bases and 4 bases, with 9 bases remaining between them. The germline gives CDR1 LNHDA, CDR2 SQIVND (reference sequence).

A note on this clone: Other DNA sequences of this sample code for an identical CDR3. This chain connects TRBV19 to TRBJ1-1; 9 nucleotides align to TRBD1. The germline V gene encodes CDR1 LNHDA and CDR2 SQIVND (reference sequence). Trimming took 6 bases from V and 4 from J; bases not matched to a gene: 3. The CDR3 has 13 amino acids. CDR3 amino acids: CASRQGAGTEAFF. CDR3 in DNA: TGTGCCAGTAGACAGGGGGCTGGCACTGAAGCTTTCTTT.

This chain connects TRBV5-5 to TRBJ1-6; possible D gene TRBD1, 5 bases. V gave up 0 bases and J gave up 6 bases, with 10 bases separating them. This CDR3 is 15 amino acids long. Germline assignment: CDR1 SGHKS and CDR2 YYEKEE (reference sequence). CDR3 protein: CASSLVWGGNSPLHF. The CDR3 coding sequence is TGTGCCAGCAGCTTGGTGTGGGGCGGTAATTCACCCCTCCACTTT.

The chain uses TRBV5-4 and TRBJ2-3, with D perhaps matching TRBD1 or TRBD2 (5 bases each). Germline loops: CDR1 SGHNT, CDR2 YYREEE (reference sequence). The CDR3 consists of 14 residues. V was shortened by 0 bases and J by 3 bases, with 8 bases between the two germline ends. CDR3 protein: CASSLAGTTDTQYF. CDR3 bases: TGTGCCAGCAGCTTGGCGGGGACGACAGATACGCAGTATTTT.

The gene calls are TRBV7-9 and TRBJ2-6, with D perhaps TRBD2 (6 bases). The CDR3 covers 14 residues. V was pared by 10 bases and J by 2 bases, with 12 bases between. The germline gives CDR1 SEHNR, CDR2 FQNEAQ (reference sequence). Here the CDR3 reads CAIDPGAGANVLTF. The CDR3 bases are TGTGCCATAGACCCGGGGGCTGGGGCCAACGTCCTGACTTTC. Full variable domain (missing parts from reference TRBV7-9 and TRBJ2-6): DTGVSQNPRHKITKRGQNVTFRCDPISEHNRLYWYRQTLGQGPEFLTYFQNEAQLEKSRLLSDRFSAERPKGSFSTLEIQRTEQGDSAMYLCAIDPGAGANVLTFGAGSRLTVL.

J is TRBJ2-2 and V is TRBV6-5, with 8 bases identical to TRBD1. The CDR3 is made up of 14 amino acids. V lost 6 bases, J lost 5 bases, and 5 bases stayed unmatched. Germline V gene sequence: CDR1 MNHEY, CDR2 SVGAGI. The CDR3 here is CASRITGGTGELFF. The CDR3 DNA sequence: TGTGCCAGCAGAATAACAGGGGGAACCGGGGAGCTGTTTTTT.

The chain is built from TRBV24-1 and TRBJ2-1; 7 bases match TRBD1. The CDR3 contains 16 residues. Germline trimming cut 4 bases from V and 4 bases from J; bases unmatched to any gene: 9. Germline CDR1 and CDR2: KGHDR and SFDVKD. CDR3 residues: CATSDTSGQNYNEQFF. The CDR3 DNA sequence: TGTGCCACCAGTGACACCTCGGGACAGAATTACAATGAGCAGTTCTTC.

This chain links TRBV7-6 with TRBJ2-3, with 13 bases aligning to TRBD2. Germline V gene data show CDR1 as SGHVS and CDR2 as FNYEAQ. CDR3 length: 16 amino acids. V lost 4 bases and J lost 2; bases outside the gene matches: 3. The CDR3 coding sequence is TGTGCCAGCAGCTCACTAGCGGGAGGGACCACAGATACGCAGTATTTT. It yields the protein CASSSLAGGTTDTQYF.

This chain links TRBV7-9 with TRBJ1-4; D is undetermined. This CDR3 comprises 13 residues. The V gene lost 5 bases and the J gene lost 5 bases, with 9 bases spanning the gap. Germline V gene lookup returns CDR1 SEHNR and CDR2 FQNEAQ (reference sequence). In DNA form, the CDR3 reads TGTGCCAGCAGCCCGGGATTCAATGAAAAACTGTTTTTT. It specifies CASSPGFNEKLFF.

This clone is a singleton in its sample. The rearrangement uses TRBV7-6 and TRBJ2-5; 7 positions match TRBD1. Germline lookup yields CDR1 SGHVS and CDR2 FNYEAQ. The length of the CDR3 is 15 residues. The ends lost 1 base at V and 9 bases at J; junction bases unmatched: 11. In nucleotides, the CDR3 is TGTGCCAGCAGCTTAGTAAGGGGACAGCTTGGGGCCCAGTACTTC. This sequence encodes CASSLVRGQLGAQYF.

The chain links TRBV10-3 to TRBJ2-7; 8 positions match TRBD1. Per germline, CDR1 ENHRY and CDR2 SYGVKD. The CDR3 spans 13 residues. Trimming cost V 6 bases and J 4 bases; bases outside gene matches: 5. The CDR3 spells CAISGQGTYEQYV. CDR3 nucleotide sequence: TGTGCCATCAGCGGACAGGGAACATACGAGCAGTACGTC.

J is TRBJ1-2 and V is TRBV4-1; weak D call: TRBD1 (5 bases). This CDR3 has 17 residues. The V and J ends lost 0 bases and 6 bases respectively, with 20 bases between them. Germline values: CDR1 MGHRA, CDR2 YSYEKL. DNA of the CDR3: TGCGCCAGCAGCCAAGATATATCTGTGGGACTTTCCCATGGCTACACCTTC. This translates into CASSQDISVGLSHGYTF.